The clone carrying this TCR beta chain was observed a few times. Antigen unknown. The sample is drawn from a study of identical twins. Notes on the study in general: One should note that invariant MAIT and iNKT cells could partly confound zero-insertion analyses.

The authors used template switching to add a universal primer site and gave cDNA unique molecular identifiers. In TCRdb, the 5' RACE reads were re-called with MiXCR into one record per CDR3 protein. The sample shows nearly 250,000 distinct CDR3 sequences, about 7.3% of them seen only once. This sample also appeared in a second study, on yellow fever vaccine responses in identical twins.

The TCR originated in a woman aged 18 to 35 in good health. Sequencing was carried out using memory (CD45RO+) T cells sorted from blood.

CDR3: CSARDLGWSKDEQFF. CDR3 DNA sequence: TGCAGTGCTAGAGATCTGGGATGGTCTAAGGATGAGCAGTTCTTC. V usage is TRBV20-1 and J usage is TRBJ2-1, with D hard to call. Germline V gives CDR1 DFQATT, CDR2 SNEGSKA (reference sequence). Trimming cost V 0 bases and J 8 bases, with 17 bases left between them. The CDR3 spans 15 residues.